What follows are 14 T cell receptor beta chains derived from one specimen sequenced in a study of T cells in Graves' hyperthyroidism and ophthalmopathy. TCR beta CDR3 sequences were amplified from RNA transcripts. The primer set for the first-round RT-PCR of the TCR CDR3 was HTBI. Each CDR3 protein gets one entry after TCRdb re-called the multiplex PCR reads with MiXCR. The data contain approximately 100,000 distinct CDR3 sequences, less than 55% of them singletons. The sample taken for sequencing was blood. These receptor sequences come from a man aged 40-50 years with Graves' hyperthyroidism.

This clonotype was detected ten times or more. The CDR3: CASSPGSQETQYF. CDR3 bases: TGTGCCAGTTCGCCAGGGAGCCAAGAGACCCAGTACTTC. The chain employs TRBV19 and TRBJ2-5; perhaps D is TRBD1 or TRBD2 (5 bases each). This CDR3 has 13 residues. The germline V and J ends were trimmed by 8 bases and 1 base, with 11 bases remaining between them. Germline V gene data show CDR1 as LNHDA and CDR2 as SQIVND (reference sequence). The variable domain in full, completed from reference TRBV19 and TRBJ2-5, reads DGGITQSPKYLFRKEGQNVTLSCEQNLNHDAMYWYRQDPGQGLRLIYYSQIVNDFQKGDIAEGYSVSREKKESFPLTVTSAQKNPTAFYLCASSPGSQETQYFGPGTRLLVL.

This clonotype was picked up many times. A much larger clonotype is one base distant, so this may be a read error. This rearrangement joins TRBV19 to TRBJ1-2, with TRBD1 matching 7 bases. The CDR3 totals 14 residues. Germline lookup yields CDR1 LNHDA and CDR2 SQIVND (reference sequence). In DNA, the CDR3 is TGTGCCAGTAGTATAGCGGGGGACAGCTATAGCTACACCTTC. Protein product: CASSIAGDSYSYTF. The complete variable domain, with remaining parts taken from reference TRBV19 and TRBJ1-2, reads DGGITQSPKYLFRKEGQNVTLSCEQNLNHDAMYWYRQDPGQGLRLIYYSQIVNDFQKGDIAEGYSVSREKKESFPLTVTSAQKNPTAFYLCASSIAGDSYSYTFGSGTRLTVV.

The chain has TRBV7-1 and TRBJ2-5, with 8 bases that match TRBD2. TRBV7-1 is classed as an ORF, of uncertain function. The V gene end was trimmed by 3 bases and the J gene end by 3 bases; junction bases not matched to a gene: 15. The CDR3 is 18 residues long. The CDR3 protein is CASSSRVGGLVKKETQYF. For the CDR3, the DNA is TGTGCCAGCAGCTCCAGAGTAGGGGGACTAGTCAAGAAAGAGACCCAGTACTTC.

This clonotype was recorded many times. V is TRBV20-1 and J is TRBJ2-1; D possibly corresponds to TRBD1 (6 bases). The CDR3 sequence is 12 residues long. Trimming pared 5 bases from V and 3 bases from J, leaving 8 bases between. The V gene's germline CDR1 is DFQATT and CDR2 SNEGSKA (reference sequence). The CDR3 loop reads CSALDSYNEQFF. The CDR3 region has the DNA TGCAGTGCTCTGGACAGCTACAATGAGCAGTTCTTC.

This clonotype was observed at least ten times. The CDR3 DNA reads TGTGCCAGCAGCCTCGCGGACTGGAACACTGAAGCTTTCTTT. Protein sequence: CASSLADWNTEAFF. The chain couples TRBV7-9 to TRBJ1-1; D not certain. Deletions cut 5 bases from V and 1 base from J, with 11 bases between. The germline CDR1 and CDR2 sequences are SEHNR and FQNEAQ (reference sequence). CDR3 length: 14 residues.

The rearrangement joins TRBV7-6 to TRBJ2-7; maybe TRBD2 (6 bases). Trimming removed 5 bases at V and 5 bases at J, with 19 bases between. The CDR3 length is 15 residues. Germline assignment: CDR1 SGHVS and CDR2 FNYEAQ. This CDR3 is CASSPLAGGANEQYF. The CDR3 DNA reads as TGTGCCAGCAGCCCACTAGCTGGCGGGGCCAACGAGCAGTACTTC. The full variable domain, rest sourced from reference TRBV7-6 and TRBJ2-7, is GAGVSQSPRYKVTKRGQDVALRCDPISGHVSLYWYRQALGQGPEFLTYFNYEAQQDKSGLPNDRFSAERPEGSISTLTIQRTEQRDSAMYRCASSPLAGGANEQYFGPGTRLTVT.

This clonotype was detected only a few times. This may come from a read error, since a much larger clone is one base off. The chain recombines TRBV13 with TRBJ2-7, with a possible D match to TRBD2 (6 bases). V lost 8 bases and J lost 6, with 14 bases in between. Germline CDR1 and CDR2: PRHDT and FYEKMQ (reference sequence). The CDR3 covers 12 residues. The CDR3 DNA is TGTGCCAGCCGCAGGGAGGCATCCGAGCAGTACTTC. This codes for CASRREASEQYF.

This clonotype occurred many times. The chain employs TRBV9 and TRBJ1-6, with 10 bases fitting TRBD1. Germline V gene sequence: CDR1 SGDLS, CDR2 YYNGEE. V lost 1 base, J lost 6 bases, and 7 bases stayed unmatched. The CDR3 runs to 17 residues. The CDR3 DNA sequence: TGTGCCAGCAGCGTATATGAGGGGGACAGGGGTAATTCACCCCTCCACTTT. Protein product: CASSVYEGDRGNSPLHF.

The J gene is TRBJ1-2, the V gene TRBV11-3; D call uncertain. Looked up from germline, CDR1 is SGHNT and CDR2 is YENEEA. The CDR3 runs 12 residues. The V and J ends lost 0 bases and 4 bases respectively, with 3 bases between them. In DNA, the CDR3 is TGTGCCAGCAGCTTAGAGCCCTATGGCTACACCTTC. It encodes CASSLEPYGYTF.

With respect to this clonotype: A read error is likely, as this CDR3 ends without the conserved phenylalanine or tryptophan. The chain recombines TRBV12-3 or TRBV12-4 with TRBJ2-2; D not certain. The CDR3 totals 15 residues. V lost 3 bases and J lost 2, with 10 bases in between. The CDR3 here is CASSLLQKNTGELFL. DNA of the CDR3: TGTGCCAGCAGTTTGTTACAGAAAAACACCGGGGAGCTGTTTTTG.

This clonotype appeared many times. This chain joins TRBV5-1 and TRBJ2-2, with 7 bases fitting TRBD2. Germline lookup yields CDR1 SGHRS and CDR2 YFSETQ. Trimming removed 5 bases from V and 1 base from J; junction bases left unmatched: 5. This CDR3 region has 15 residues. The CDR3 DNA is TGCGCCAGCAGAGGTAGCGGGCGGAACACCGGGGAGCTGTTTTTT. It encodes CASRGSGRNTGELFF.

In its sample, this clonotype was seen once. This rearrangement joins TRBV19 to TRBJ2-5; D possibly corresponds to TRBD2 (5 bases). Trimming cost V 1 base and J 11 bases, with 17 bases left between them. Germline-derived CDR1 and CDR2 are LNHDA and SQIVND (reference sequence). This CDR3 is 14 amino acids long. The CDR3 DNA follows: TGTGCCAGTAGTATAGGGCATAGCACCGGGGAGCAGTACTTC. The encoded protein is CASSIGHSTGEQYF.

This clonotype was detected many times. The rearrangement joins TRBV9 to TRBJ1-6; D call uncertain. V lost 3 bases to trimming and J lost 14 bases, with 18 bases between them. The CDR3 runs 14 residues. Germline values: CDR1 SGDLS, CDR2 YYNGEE. The CDR3 here is CASSAQERTGSLHF. The CDR3, as DNA: TGTGCCAGCAGCGCCCAGGAGAGGACGGGGTCCCTCCACTTT.

This clonotype was recorded many times. The chain employs TRBV5-1 and TRBJ2-7; 12 positions match TRBD1. J lost 4 bases, V lost 4 bases, and 6 bases had no gene match. Germline assignment: CDR1 SGHRS and CDR2 YFSETQ. This CDR3 has 15 amino acids. CDR3 coding DNA: TGCGCCAGCAGCCCGGGACAGGGGGCTGTGTACGAGCAGTACTTC. Translated, it gives CASSPGQGAVYEQYF.